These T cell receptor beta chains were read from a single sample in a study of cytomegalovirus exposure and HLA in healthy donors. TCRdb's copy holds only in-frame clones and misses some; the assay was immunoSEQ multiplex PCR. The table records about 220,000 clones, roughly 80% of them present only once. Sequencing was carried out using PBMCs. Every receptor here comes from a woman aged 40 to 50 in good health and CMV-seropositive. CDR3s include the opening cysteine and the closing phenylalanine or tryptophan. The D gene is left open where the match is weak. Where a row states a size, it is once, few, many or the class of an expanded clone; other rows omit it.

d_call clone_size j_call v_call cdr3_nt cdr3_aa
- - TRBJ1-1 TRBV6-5 TGTGCCAGCAGTTACTCGGTTGGAGGGTACACTGAAGCTTTCTTT CASSYSVGGYTEAFF
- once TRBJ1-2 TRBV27 TGTGCCAGCAGCTGGAGCGTTAACTATGGCTACACCTTC CASSWSVNYGYTF
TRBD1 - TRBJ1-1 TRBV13 TGTGCCAGCAGCTTAGGCGACAGGGGGCAGGAGAACACTGAAGCTTTCTTT CASSLGDRGQENTEAFF
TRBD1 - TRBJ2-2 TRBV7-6 TGTGCCAGCAGCTCGCATTGGACAGGGGGGACCGGGGAGCTGTTTTTT CASSSHWTGGTGELFF
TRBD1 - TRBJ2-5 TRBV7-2 TGTGCCAGCAGCTTATTGCCAGGGGGCATGACCCAGTACTTC CASSLLPGGMTQYF
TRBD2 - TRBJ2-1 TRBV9 TGTGCCAGCAGCCCGGGGACTAGCGGGGATTACAATGAGCAGTTCTTC CASSPGTSGDYNEQFF
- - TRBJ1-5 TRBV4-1 TGCGCCAGCAGCCAAGATCGGGCAGGGGAGAGACAGCCCCAGCATTTT CASSQDRAGERQPQHF
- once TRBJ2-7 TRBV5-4 TGTGCCAGCAGCTCGTACAGGCGTTTACCCTACGAGCAGTACTTC CASSSYRRLPYEQYF
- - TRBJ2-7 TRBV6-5 TGTGCCAGCGGACTAACAGGGGCGAAGGGATACGAGCAGTACTTC CASGLTGAKGYEQYF
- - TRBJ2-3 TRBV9 TGTGCCAGCAGCGGTCTGGCGGGGTCAGATACGCAGTATTTT CASSGLAGSDTQYF
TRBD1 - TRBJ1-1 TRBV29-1 TGCAGCGTTGTACAGGGGGCAGGGACTGAAGCTTTCTTT CSVVQGAGTEAFF
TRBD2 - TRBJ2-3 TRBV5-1 TGCGCCAGCAGCTCTCTAGCGGTTACAGATACGCAGTATTTT CASSSLAVTDTQYF
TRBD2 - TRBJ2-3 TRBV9 TGTGCCAGCAGCTTTAGCGGGGGGGCAGATACGCAGTATTTT CASSFSGGADTQYF
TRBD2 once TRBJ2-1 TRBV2 TGTGCCAGCAGTCGGACTAGCGGTTTGTTAAATGAGCAGTTCTTC CASSRTSGLLNEQFF
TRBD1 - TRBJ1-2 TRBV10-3 TGTGCCATCAGTGAGCTCCGGACAGGGCGAGATGGCTACACCTTC CAISELRTGRDGYTF
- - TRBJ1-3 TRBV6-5 TGTGCCAGCAGGCGGGGCCCCAGCTCTGGAAACACCATATATTTT CASRRGPSSGNTIYF
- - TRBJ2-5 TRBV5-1 TGCGCCAGCAGCTTGGGGACGGGGGAAGCCGAGACCCAGTACTTC CASSLGTGEAETQYF
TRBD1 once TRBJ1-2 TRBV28 TGTGCCAGCAGGCGGGACAGGAGCTATGGCTACACCTTC CASRRDRSYGYTF
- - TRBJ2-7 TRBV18 TGTGCCAGCTCACGCCTAATGGGGCCCGACGAGCAGTACTTC CASSRLMGPDEQYF
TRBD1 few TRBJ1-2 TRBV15 TGTGCCACCAAAGTGGGACAGGGACCTAACTATGGCTACACCTTC CATKVGQGPNYGYTF
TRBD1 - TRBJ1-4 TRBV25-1 TGTGCCAGCACGGGACAGCCTAATGAAAAACTGTTTTTT CASTGQPNEKLFF
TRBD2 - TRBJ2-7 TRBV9 TGTGCCAGCAGCGCAGCAGCGGGGGGTTACGAGCAGTACTTC CASSAAAGGYEQYF
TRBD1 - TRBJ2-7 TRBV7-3 TGTGCCAGCAGCTTCGGGACAGTTTACGAGCAGTACTTC CASSFGTVYEQYF
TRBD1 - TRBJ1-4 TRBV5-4 TGTGCCAGCAGCCCCGGGACAGGAAATGAAAAACTGTTTTTT CASSPGTGNEKLFF
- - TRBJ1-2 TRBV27 TGTGCCAGCAGTACCGCCTCGACAGGCTACTATGGCTACACCTTC CASSTASTGYYGYTF
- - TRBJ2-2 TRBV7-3 TGTGCCAGCAGCCCCCGGTTTTCCGGGGAGCTGTTTTTT CASSPRFSGELFF
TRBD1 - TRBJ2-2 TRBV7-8 TGTGCCAGCAGCTTAGGGACAGGGGATACCGGGGAGCTGTTTTTT CASSLGTGDTGELFF
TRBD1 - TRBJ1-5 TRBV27 TGTGCCAGCAGTAGCTCACCCTCCGGGACAGGGTACAAACAGCCCCAGCATTTT CASSSSPSGTGYKQPQHF
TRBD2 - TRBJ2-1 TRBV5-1 TGCGCCAGCAGCTTGTATAGCGGGAGGGACAATGAGCAGTTCTTC CASSLYSGRDNEQFF